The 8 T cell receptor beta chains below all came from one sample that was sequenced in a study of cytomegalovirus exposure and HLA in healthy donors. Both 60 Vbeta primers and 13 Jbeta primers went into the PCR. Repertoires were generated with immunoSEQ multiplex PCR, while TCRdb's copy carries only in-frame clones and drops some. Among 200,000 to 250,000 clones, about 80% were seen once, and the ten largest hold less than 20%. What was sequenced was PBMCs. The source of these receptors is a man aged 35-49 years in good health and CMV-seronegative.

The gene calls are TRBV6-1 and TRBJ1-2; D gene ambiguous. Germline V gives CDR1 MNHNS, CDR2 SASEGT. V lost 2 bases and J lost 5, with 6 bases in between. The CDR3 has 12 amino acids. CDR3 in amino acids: CASSERAYGYTF. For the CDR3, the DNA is TGTGCCAGCAGTGAAAGAGCGTATGGCTACACCTTC.

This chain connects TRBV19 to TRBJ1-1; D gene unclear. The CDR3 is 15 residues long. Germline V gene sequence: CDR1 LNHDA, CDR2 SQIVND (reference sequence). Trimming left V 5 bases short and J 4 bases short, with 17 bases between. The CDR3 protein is CASSALPFGGTEAFF. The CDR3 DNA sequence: TGTGCCAGTAGTGCGCTCCCGTTTGGTGGCACTGAAGCTTTCTTT.

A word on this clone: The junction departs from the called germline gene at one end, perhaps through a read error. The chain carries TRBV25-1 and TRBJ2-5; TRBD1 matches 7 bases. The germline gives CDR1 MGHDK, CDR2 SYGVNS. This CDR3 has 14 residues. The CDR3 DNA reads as TGTGCCAGCGGTGAAGAGGGGGCTGTGGAGACCCAGTACTTC. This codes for CASGEEGAVETQYF.

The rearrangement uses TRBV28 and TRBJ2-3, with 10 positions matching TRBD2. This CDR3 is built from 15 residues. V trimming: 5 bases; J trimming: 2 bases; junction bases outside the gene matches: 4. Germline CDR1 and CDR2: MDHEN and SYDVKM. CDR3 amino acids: CASSQLAGNTDTQYF. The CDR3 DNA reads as TGTGCCAGCAGTCAACTAGCGGGGAACACAGATACGCAGTATTTT.

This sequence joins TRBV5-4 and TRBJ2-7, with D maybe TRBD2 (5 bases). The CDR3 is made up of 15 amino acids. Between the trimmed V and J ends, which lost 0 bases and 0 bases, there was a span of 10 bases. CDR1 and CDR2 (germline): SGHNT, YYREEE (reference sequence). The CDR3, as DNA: TGTGCCAGCAGCTTGGAGTCTGGACTCTCCTACGAGCAGTACTTC. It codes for CASSLESGLSYEQYF.

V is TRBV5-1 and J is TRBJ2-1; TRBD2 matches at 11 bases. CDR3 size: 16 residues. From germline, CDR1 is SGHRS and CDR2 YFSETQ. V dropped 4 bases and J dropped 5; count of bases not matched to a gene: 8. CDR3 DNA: TGCGCCAGCAGCACCGGGACTAGCGGAGCCAACAATGAGCAGTTCTTC. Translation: CASSTGTSGANNEQFF.

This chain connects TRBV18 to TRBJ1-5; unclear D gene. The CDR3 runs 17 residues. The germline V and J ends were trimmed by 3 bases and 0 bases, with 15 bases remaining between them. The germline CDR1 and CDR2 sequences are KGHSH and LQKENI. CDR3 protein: CASSPVHAGDSNQPQHF. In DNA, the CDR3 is TGTGCCAGCTCACCCGTTCACGCGGGAGATAGCAATCAGCCCCAGCATTTT.

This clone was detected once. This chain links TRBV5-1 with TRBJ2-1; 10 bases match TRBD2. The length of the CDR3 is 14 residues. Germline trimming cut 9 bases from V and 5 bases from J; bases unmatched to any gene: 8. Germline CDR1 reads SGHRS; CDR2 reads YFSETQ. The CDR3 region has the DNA TGCGCCACCAAAACACTAGCGGGGCACAATGAGCAGTTCTTC. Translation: CATKTLAGHNEQFF.